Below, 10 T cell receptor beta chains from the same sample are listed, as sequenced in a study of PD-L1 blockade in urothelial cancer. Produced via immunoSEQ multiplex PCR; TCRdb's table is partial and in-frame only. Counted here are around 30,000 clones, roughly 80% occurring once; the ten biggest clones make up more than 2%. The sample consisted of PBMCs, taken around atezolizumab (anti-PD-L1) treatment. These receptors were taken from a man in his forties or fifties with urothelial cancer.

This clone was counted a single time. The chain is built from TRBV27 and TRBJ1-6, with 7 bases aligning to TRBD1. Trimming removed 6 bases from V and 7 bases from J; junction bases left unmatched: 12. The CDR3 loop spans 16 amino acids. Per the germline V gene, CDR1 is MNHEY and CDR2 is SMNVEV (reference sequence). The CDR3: CASRREHRGKNSPLHF. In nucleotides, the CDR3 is TGTGCCAGCAGAAGGGAACACAGGGGAAAAAATTCACCCCTCCACTTT.

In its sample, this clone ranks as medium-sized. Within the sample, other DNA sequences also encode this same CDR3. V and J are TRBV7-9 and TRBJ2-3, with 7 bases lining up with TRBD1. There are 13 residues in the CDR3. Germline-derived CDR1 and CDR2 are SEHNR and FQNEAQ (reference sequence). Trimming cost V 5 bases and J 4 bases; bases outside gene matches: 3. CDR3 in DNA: TGTGCCAGCAGCCCAAGGGGGCCAGATACGCAGTATTTT. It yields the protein CASSPRGPDTQYF.

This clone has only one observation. DNA for the CDR3: TGTGCCAGCAGCTTAGTCCCCCAGGGGCGAAATTCACCCCTCCACTTT. Encoded protein: CASSLVPQGRNSPLHF. The chain uses TRBV7-2 and TRBJ1-6; TRBD1 is a possible D gene (6 bases). This CDR3 spans 16 amino acids. V shed 1 base and J shed 7 bases, with 14 bases lying between them. CDR1 is SGHTA and CDR2 is FQGNSA in the germline V gene.

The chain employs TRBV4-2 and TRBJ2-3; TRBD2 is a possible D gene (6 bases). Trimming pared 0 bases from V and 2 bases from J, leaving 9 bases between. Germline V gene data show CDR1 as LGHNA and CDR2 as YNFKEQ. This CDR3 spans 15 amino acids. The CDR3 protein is CASSQDPGVTDTQYF. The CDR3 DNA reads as TGTGCCAGCAGCCAAGATCCGGGAGTCACAGATACGCAGTATTTT.

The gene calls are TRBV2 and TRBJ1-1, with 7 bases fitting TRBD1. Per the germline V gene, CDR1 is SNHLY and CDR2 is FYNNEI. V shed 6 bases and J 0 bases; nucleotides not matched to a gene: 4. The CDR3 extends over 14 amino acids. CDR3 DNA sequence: TGTGCCAGCAGCGACAGGGACCTGAACACTGAAGCTTTCTTT. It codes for CASSDRDLNTEAFF.

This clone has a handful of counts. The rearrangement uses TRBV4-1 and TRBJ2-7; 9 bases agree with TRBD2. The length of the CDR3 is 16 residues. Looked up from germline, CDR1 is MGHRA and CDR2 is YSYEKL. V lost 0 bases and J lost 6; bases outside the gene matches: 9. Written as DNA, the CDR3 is TGCGCCAGCAGCCAAGACGGGGCGGGAGGGGGGCGCGAGCAGTACTTC. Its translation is CASSQDGAGGGREQYF.

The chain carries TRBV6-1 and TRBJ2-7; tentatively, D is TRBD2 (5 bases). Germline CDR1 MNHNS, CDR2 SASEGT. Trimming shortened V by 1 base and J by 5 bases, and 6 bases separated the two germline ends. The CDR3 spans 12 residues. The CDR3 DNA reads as TGTGCCAGCAGTGAAGTAGCGAACGAGCAGTACTTC. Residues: CASSEVANEQYF.

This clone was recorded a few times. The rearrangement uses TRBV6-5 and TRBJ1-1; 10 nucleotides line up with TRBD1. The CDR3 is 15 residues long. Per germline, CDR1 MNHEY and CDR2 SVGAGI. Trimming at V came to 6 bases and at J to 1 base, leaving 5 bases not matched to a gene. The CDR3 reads CASRAGTGENTEAFF. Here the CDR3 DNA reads TGTGCCAGCAGAGCCGGGACAGGGGAGAACACTGAAGCTTTCTTT.

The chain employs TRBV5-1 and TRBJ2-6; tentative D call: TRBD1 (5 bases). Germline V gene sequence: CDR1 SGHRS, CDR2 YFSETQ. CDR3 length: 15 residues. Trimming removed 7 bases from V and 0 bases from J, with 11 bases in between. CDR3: CASSMTASGANVLTF. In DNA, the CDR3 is TGCGCCAGCTCGATGACAGCCTCTGGGGCCAACGTCCTGACTTTC.

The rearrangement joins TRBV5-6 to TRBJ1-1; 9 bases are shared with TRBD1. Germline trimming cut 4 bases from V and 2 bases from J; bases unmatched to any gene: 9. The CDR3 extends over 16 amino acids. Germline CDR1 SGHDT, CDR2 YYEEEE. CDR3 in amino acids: CASSPLDRGGNTEAFF. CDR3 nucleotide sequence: TGTGCCAGCAGCCCCCTGGACAGGGGTGGAAACACTGAAGCTTTCTTT.